This TCR beta chain emerged from a study of shared T cell receptors in the human thymus. The V gene's germline CDR1 is LNHNV and CDR2 YYDKDF (reference sequence). Trimming left V 0 bases short and J 3 bases short, with 17 bases between. This CDR3 comprises 17 residues. Generated by immunoSEQ multiplex PCR, the TCRdb table keeps only in-frame clones and is missing some. The table has about 660,000 clones, approximately 87% seen once; the top ten hold around 0.01%. In addition, the sample was reused for a study of human thymus T cells. That study adds: Donors were healthy Finnish infants having corrective surgery for congenital heart defects. Thymus specimens were resections from corrective heart surgery.

The rearrangement uses TRBV15 and TRBJ1-2, with D tentatively TRBD1 (5 bases). The sequence derives from a boy younger than two with a congenital heart defect. Sequenced: thymocytes. The CDR3 region is CATSRDNPGSNHYGYTF. The CDR3 coding sequence is TGTGCCACCAGCAGAGATAATCCAGGGTCAAATCACTATGGCTACACCTTC.